The 25 T cell receptor beta chains given below trace back to one sample, sequenced in a study of persistence of HIV-infected CD4 T cells (dated by TCRdb to the early 2020s). The immunoSEQ hsTCRB assay version 4, run in survey mode, was used to sequence TCRbeta repertoires from genomic DNA. TCRdb re-hosts the immuneACCESS table, in-frame sequences only. Its copies lack some clones; in the studies checked, an unresolved V gene accounts for under half of them, and the cause for the rest is not known. The sample table records around 47,000 clones; about nine tenths of these occur just once. The ten most abundant clones make up 1.5% to 2% of the sample. These receptors' targets are unknown. The meaning of the sample's treatment or condition label: suppressive antiretroviral therapy. As a nonspecific positive control representing the CD4+ T cell repertoire, cells were stimulated with anti-CD3/anti-CD28 magnetic beads. Responding CD4+ T cells were sorted on the basis of upregulation of both CD40 ligand and CD69.

Material: CD4+ T cells sorted from PBMCs after roughly 18-hour stimulation, obtained from a patient who received antiretroviral therapy. Explained via the paper, the cell subset or site label denotes: CD40L+CD69+ CD4 T cells responding to anti-CD3/anti-CD28 beads, representing the overall repertoire. All receptors derive from an adult man with HIV who was CMV-seropositive.

This chain links TRBV5-1 with TRBJ2-2; TRBD1 agrees at 7 bases. CDR1 is SGHRS and CDR2 is YFSETQ in the germline V gene. V trimming: 3 bases; J trimming: 3 bases; junction bases outside the gene matches: 5. This CDR3 is built from 15 residues. The chain's CDR3 is CASSSTGRDTGELFF. The CDR3 DNA reads as TGCGCCAGCAGCTCGACAGGGCGCGACACCGGGGAGCTGTTTTTT. The complete variable domain, with remaining parts taken from reference TRBV5-1 and TRBJ2-2, reads KAGVTQTPRYLIKTRGQQVTLSCSPISGHRSVSWYQQTPGQGLQFLFEYFSETQRNKGNFPGRFSGRQFSNSRSEMNVSTLELGDSALYLCASSSTGRDTGELFFGEGSRLTVL.

V is TRBV19 and J is TRBJ2-2; the D is unclear. Trimming left V 3 bases short and J 3 bases short, with 5 bases between. Germline CDR1 LNHDA, CDR2 SQIVND (reference sequence). The CDR3 spans 13 residues. The CDR3 DNA reads TGTGCCAGTAGTATGGTGGACACCGGGGAGCTGTTTTTT. Translation: CASSMVDTGELFF.

The J gene is TRBJ2-1, the V gene TRBV7-8; maybe TRBD2 (6 bases). This CDR3 is 13 amino acids long. CDR1 and CDR2 from the germline V gene are SGHVS and FQNEAQ. Between the trimmed V and J ends, which lost 5 bases and 5 bases, there was a span of 10 bases. The CDR3: CASSGGPDNEQFF. CDR3 nucleotide sequence: TGTGCCAGCAGCGGAGGGCCCGACAATGAGCAGTTCTTC.

V gene TRBV28 combines with J gene TRBJ2-7; a possible D gene is TRBD1 (6 bases). CDR3 length: 17 residues. The germline V gene has CDR1 MDHEN and CDR2 SYDVKM. V lost 4 bases and J 2 bases, leaving 21 bases between the germline ends. The CDR3 is CASSSPSGQQRPYEQYF. CDR3 DNA sequence: TGTGCCAGCAGTTCACCCAGTGGACAGCAAAGACCCTACGAGCAGTACTTC. Drawing the rest from reference TRBV28 and TRBJ2-7, the complete variable domain is DVKVTQSSRYLVKRTGEKVFLECVQDMDHENMFWYRQDPGLGLRLIYFSYDVKMKEKGDIPEGYSVSREKKERFSLILESASTNQTSMYLCASSSPSGQQRPYEQYFGPGTRLTVT.

The gene calls are TRBV6-5 and TRBJ2-1; D is perhaps TRBD1 or TRBD2 (6 bases each). The CDR3 runs to 15 residues. Trimming stripped 6 bases from V and 4 bases from J, with 16 bases between. Germline lookup yields CDR1 MNHEY and CDR2 SVGAGI. CDR3 region: CASRTTGARYNEQFF. DNA of the CDR3: TGTGCCAGCAGAACGACGGGGGCTCGATACAATGAGCAGTTCTTC.

This rearrangement joins TRBV6-6 to TRBJ2-2; 13 nucleotides match TRBD2. This CDR3 has 18 residues. V lost 5 bases and J lost 1; bases outside the gene matches: 7. Germline CDR1 and CDR2: MNHNY and SVGAGI (reference sequence). DNA for the CDR3: TGTGCCAGCAGTCTCAGACTAGCGGGGGGCCTGAACACCGGGGAGCTGTTTTTT. Translating it yields CASSLRLAGGLNTGELFF.

The J gene is TRBJ1-2, the V gene TRBV3-1 (or the pseudogene TRBV3-2); no reliable D call. Germline-derived CDR1 and CDR2 are LGHDT and YNNKEL (reference sequence). V shed 1 base and J shed 3 bases, with 15 bases lying between them. The CDR3 extends over 16 amino acids. CDR3 in amino acids: CASSQVPTGDHYGYTF. CDR3 DNA: TGTGCCAGCAGCCAAGTCCCCACCGGCGACCACTATGGCTACACCTTC.

The gene calls are TRBV18 and TRBJ1-5; 9 positions match TRBD1. V gave up 1 base and J gave up 2 bases; unmatched junction bases: 3. Germline CDR1 KGHSH, CDR2 LQKENI. This CDR3 spans 16 amino acids. In nucleotides, the CDR3 is TGTGCCAGCTCACCACTGGACAGGGGAGGCAATCAGCCCCAGCATTTT. Its protein product is CASSPLDRGGNQPQHF.

The genes are TRBV19 and TRBJ1-2; D not certain. Trimming shortened V by 3 bases and J by 5 bases, and 10 bases separated the two germline ends. Germline V lookup: CDR1 LNHDA, CDR2 SQIVND (reference sequence). The CDR3 covers 13 residues. CDR3 sequence reads: CASSIGGEYGYTF. DNA of the CDR3: TGTGCCAGTAGTATCGGCGGGGAATATGGCTACACCTTC.

The chain carries TRBV10-3 and TRBJ2-3, with 8 nucleotides matching TRBD1. The CDR3 extends over 15 amino acids. Germline V gives CDR1 ENHRY, CDR2 SYGVKD. J was trimmed by 3 bases and V by 7 bases; bases with no gene match: 9. The CDR3 DNA sequence: TGTGCCATCACCCTGACAGGGGATGGTACAGATACGCAGTATTTT. This encodes CAITLTGDGTDTQYF.

The chain has TRBV9 and TRBJ1-3; 8 positions agree with TRBD1. After removal of 3 bases from V and 4 bases from J, the junction contained 9 bases not matched to a gene. This CDR3 has 16 amino acids. Germline V gene data show CDR1 as SGDLS and CDR2 as YYNGEE. In DNA, the CDR3 is TGTGCCAGCAGCGGTTGGACAGGGCGCTCGGGAAACACCATATATTTT. This sequence encodes CASSGWTGRSGNTIYF. Combining the CDR3 with reference TRBV9 and TRBJ1-3 gives the whole variable domain DSGVTQTPKHLITATGQRVTLRCSPRSGDLSVYWYQQSLDQGLQFLIQYYNGEERAKGNILERFSAQQFPDLHSELNLSSLELGDSALYFCASSGWTGRSGNTIYFGEGSWLTVV.

The V gene is TRBV9, the J gene TRBJ2-2; D is undetermined. The CDR3 runs to 11 residues. V lost 5 bases, J lost 6 bases, and 5 bases lay in between. Germline values: CDR1 SGDLS, CDR2 YYNGEE. The CDR3 sequence: CASSDAGELFF. As DNA, the CDR3 is TGTGCCAGCAGTGACGCCGGGGAGCTGTTTTTT.

The rearrangement uses TRBV3-1 (or the pseudogene TRBV3-2) and TRBJ1-5; unclear D gene. The CDR3 has 13 residues. V gave up 0 bases and J gave up 4 bases, with 4 bases separating them. Germline V CDR1 and CDR2: LGHDT, YNNKEL (reference sequence). CDR3 protein: CASSQDLNQPQHF. CDR3 sequence (DNA): TGTGCCAGCAGCCAAGATCTGAATCAGCCCCAGCATTTT.

This chain connects TRBV5-1 to TRBJ2-5; D ambiguous. Germline CDR1 reads SGHRS; CDR2 reads YFSETQ. V was shortened by 2 bases and J by 7 bases, with 9 bases between the two germline ends. This CDR3 is 12 amino acids long. The CDR3 reads CASSFVRRTQYF. The CDR3 DNA follows: TGCGCCAGCAGCTTCGTCCGGAGGACCCAGTACTTC.

The chain is built from TRBV12-5 and TRBJ1-2; TRBD1 is a possible D gene (5 bases). V lost 6 bases and J 1 base, leaving 18 bases between the germline ends. From germline, CDR1 is LGHNT and CDR2 FRNRAP. This CDR3 has 16 amino acids. The CDR3 DNA sequence: TGTGCTAGTGGGATAAGGACGGCGGGACTTAACTATGGCTACACCTTC. It yields the protein CASGIRTAGLNYGYTF.

The chain employs TRBV10-3 and TRBJ2-7; D not certain. Between the trimmed V and J ends, which lost 0 bases and 0 bases, there was a span of 0 bases. CDR1 ENHRY and CDR2 SYGVKD come from the germline V gene. The CDR3 spans 12 residues. CDR3 region: CAISESSYEQYF. The CDR3 nucleotides are TGTGCCATCAGTGAGTCCTCCTACGAGCAGTACTTC.

CDR3 sequence: CASSYSISAVYSNQPQHF. The CDR3 DNA sequence: TGTGCCAGCAGTTACTCGATCTCGGCGGTATATAGCAATCAGCCCCAGCATTTT. The chain employs TRBV6-2 or TRBV6-3 and TRBJ1-5, with no clear D. Germline CDR1 is MNHEY and CDR2 is SVGEGT. Between the trimmed V and J ends, which lost 0 bases and 0 bases, there was a span of 15 bases. CDR3 length: 18 amino acids.

The DNA of the CDR3 is TGTGCCAGCTCAATACCGGGACAGGGATTCAACTATGGCTACACCTTC. This translates into CASSIPGQGFNYGYTF. The J gene is TRBJ1-2, the V gene TRBV18; 9 nucleotides match TRBD1. CDR3 length: 16 residues. The germline V gene has CDR1 KGHSH and CDR2 LQKENI. Trimming cost V 5 bases and J 2 bases; bases outside gene matches: 9.

J is TRBJ2-6 and V is TRBV12-5; D tentatively reads TRBD1 or TRBD2 (6 bases each). V was trimmed by 8 bases and J by 2 bases, leaving 25 bases between them. CDR3 length: 19 amino acids. Germline CDR1 and CDR2: LGHNT and FRNRAP. Here the CDR3 DNA reads TGTGCTAGTTTAGGGGGACTGCAGGGAGTCCTCCCTGGGGCCAACGTCCTGACTTTC. It codes for CASLGGLQGVLPGANVLTF.

The chain links TRBV5-8 to TRBJ1-6; TRBD1 might be the D (6 bases). The CDR3 runs to 15 residues. Per the germline V gene, CDR1 is SGHTS and CDR2 is YDEGEE. Between the trimmed V and J ends, which lost 8 bases and 3 bases, there was a span of 15 bases. The CDR3 DNA reads TGTGCCAGACAACAGGGAAAACGCTATAATTCACCCCTCCACTTT. Residues: CARQQGKRYNSPLHF. Filled out from reference TRBV5-8 and TRBJ1-6, the complete variable domain reads EAGVTQSPTHLIKTRGQQATLRCSPISGHTSVYWYQQALGLGLQFLLWYDEGEERNRGNFPPRFSGRQFPNYSSELNVNALELEDSALYLCARQQGKRYNSPLHFGNGTRLTVT.

The J gene is TRBJ2-7, the V gene TRBV28; no firm D call. Trimming cost V 4 bases and J 0 bases, with 7 bases left between them. The CDR3 sequence is 13 residues long. Germline values: CDR1 MDHEN, CDR2 SYDVKM. The CDR3 is CASSWQPSYEQYF. The CDR3 coding sequence is TGTGCCAGCAGTTGGCAACCCTCCTACGAGCAGTACTTC.

This CDR3 is CASRASGGYNEQFF. Written as DNA, the CDR3 is TGTGCCAGCAGGGCTAGCGGGGGATACAATGAGCAGTTCTTC. The chain carries TRBV7-3 and TRBJ2-1, with 10 bases fitting TRBD2. The CDR3 loop spans 14 amino acids. Germline CDR1 and CDR2: SGHTA and FQGTGA. Trimming took 6 bases from V and 4 from J; bases not matched to a gene: 3.

This chain connects TRBV7-3 to TRBJ2-2; D not resolved. The V gene's germline CDR1 is SGHTA and CDR2 FQGTGA. V dropped 5 bases and J dropped 1 base, with 14 bases sitting between them. This CDR3 is built from 16 residues. The CDR3 DNA reads TGTGCCAGCAGCCTCGGTAGGCGTGGGAACACCGGGGAGCTGTTTTTT. It codes for CASSLGRRGNTGELFF.

This rearrangement joins TRBV5-4 to TRBJ1-3; the D is unclear. Trimming removed 0 bases from V and 4 bases from J, with 5 bases in between. Germline V lookup: CDR1 SGHNT, CDR2 YYREEE (reference sequence). The CDR3 consists of 13 residues. The CDR3 DNA reads TGTGCCAGCAGCTTGGGAGGAGGAAACACCATATATTTT. Protein product: CASSLGGGNTIYF.

This clone was observed a handful of times. This chain joins TRBV27 and TRBJ1-1; D may be TRBD1 (6 bases). Trimming removed 3 bases at V and 4 bases at J, with 12 bases between. CDR3 size: 14 residues. Germline CDR1 reads MNHEY; CDR2 reads SMNVEV (reference sequence). The CDR3 region is CASSFHRGATEAFF. In DNA, the CDR3 is TGTGCCAGCAGTTTTCATCGGGGGGCCACTGAAGCTTTCTTT.